A single sample is the source of the 19 T cell receptor beta chains below, sequenced in a study of Ad26.COV2.S vaccination and SARS-CoV-2 variants. Stated treatment: 15 to 20 received Ad26.COV2.S at low or high dose, single or two shots; roughly five received placebo; per-sample allocation not given. The samples were gathered on day 63 after the first injection of vaccine or placebo. Assay: immunoSEQ multiplex PCR; the TCRdb copy retains only in-frame clones and omits some. The sample lists over 400,000 clones, roughly 89% seen once, with around 2.6% in the top ten. The source was peripheral blood, collected in a trial of Ad26.COV2.S vaccine versus placebo. Receptors were obtained from a person between 18 and 59 years old who received the Ad26.COV2.S COVID-19 vaccine or a placebo.

The V gene is TRBV4-3, the J gene TRBJ2-2; no firm D call. This CDR3 spans 13 amino acids. The V end was cut by 0 bases, the J end by 7 bases, with 6 bases between. Looked up from germline, CDR1 is LGHNA and CDR2 is YSLEER. This CDR3 is CASSQEPIGELFF. In nucleotides, the CDR3 is TGCGCCAGCAGCCAAGAACCTATCGGGGAGCTGTTTTTT.

The CDR3 nucleotides read TGCGCCAGCAGCCGACTTAGGACAGGGCACTTGGACGAGCAGTACTTC. Translating it yields CASSRLRTGHLDEQYF. The chain has TRBV4-3 and TRBJ2-7; 8 nucleotides agree with TRBD1. J gave up 5 bases and V 4 bases, and 13 bases lay outside the gene matches. Germline V gene data show CDR1 as LGHNA and CDR2 as YSLEER. This CDR3 region has 16 residues.

V gene TRBV30 combines with J gene TRBJ1-5; maybe TRBD1 (5 bases). Trimming removed 0 bases from V and 0 bases from J, with 15 bases in between. The germline V gene encodes CDR1 GTSNPN and CDR2 SVGIG (reference sequence). The CDR3 has 17 amino acids. In DNA, the CDR3 is TGTGCCTGGAGTGTACCCAGGGAGCCTTATAGCAATCAGCCCCAGCATTTT. Translation gives CAWSVPREPYSNQPQHF.

V is TRBV6-1 and J is TRBJ2-7; no reliable D call. CDR3 size: 14 residues. The V gene's germline CDR1 is MNHNS and CDR2 SASEGT. The V end was cut by 2 bases, the J end by 4 bases, with 12 bases between. The CDR3 spells CASSEPGNGYEQYF. The CDR3 region has the DNA TGTGCCAGCAGTGAACCCGGAAACGGATACGAGCAGTACTTC.

The chain combines TRBV6-5 with TRBJ1-5; D call uncertain. Germline lookup yields CDR1 MNHEY and CDR2 SVGAGI. Trimming removed 4 bases from V and 6 bases from J, with 10 bases in between. This CDR3 has 13 residues. CDR3 region: CASSFRLGQPQHF. DNA of the CDR3: TGTGCCAGCAGTTTCCGGTTGGGTCAGCCCCAGCATTTT.

The chain has TRBV20-1 and TRBJ2-7; 10 bases are shared with TRBD1. V trimming: 3 bases; J trimming: 2 bases; junction bases outside the gene matches: 10. The germline gives CDR1 DFQATT, CDR2 SNEGSKA (reference sequence). There are 16 residues in the CDR3. CDR3 region: CSASGFDRGLPYEQYF. CDR3 in DNA: TGCAGTGCTAGTGGTTTCGACAGGGGGCTTCCCTACGAGCAGTACTTC.

The V gene is TRBV9, the J gene TRBJ1-2; D unclear. The CDR3 is 14 amino acids. Trimming removed 5 bases from V and 0 bases from J, with 11 bases in between. The germline gives CDR1 SGDLS, CDR2 YYNGEE. CDR3 DNA: TGTGCCAGCAGGGAGGGAGGAGCTAACTATGGCTACACCTTC. It translates to CASREGGANYGYTF. The variable domain in full, with the rest retrieved from reference TRBV9 and TRBJ1-2, is DSGVTQTPKHLITATGQRVTLRCSPRSGDLSVYWYQQSLDQGLQFLIQYYNGEERAKGNILERFSAQQFPDLHSELNLSSLELGDSALYFCASREGGANYGYTFGSGTRLTVV.

The gene calls are TRBV6-2 or TRBV6-3 and TRBJ2-3; D is unclear. The CDR3 is made up of 17 amino acids. Deletions cut 0 bases from V and 3 bases from J, with 16 bases between. Germline loops: CDR1 MNHEY, CDR2 SVGEGT. CDR3 residues: CASSYSVTMYDTDTQYF. The DNA of the CDR3 is TGTGCCAGCAGTTACTCGGTAACGATGTACGATACAGATACGCAGTATTTT.

This clone has a single count. The CDR3 DNA sequence: TGCAGCGTCCAGGGGACACCTCGTGGAGCTTTCTTT. It specifies CSVQGTPRGAFF. This rearrangement joins TRBV29-1 to TRBJ1-1, with a weak D call TRBD1 (6 bases). CDR1 and CDR2 (germline): SQVTM, ANQGSEA. V was pared by 6 bases and J by 10 bases, with 18 bases between. This CDR3 region has 12 residues.

The chain combines TRBV28 with TRBJ1-2; no clear D gene. Trimming cost V 7 bases and J 5 bases, with 14 bases left between them. The germline V gene encodes CDR1 MDHEN and CDR2 SYDVKM. The CDR3 runs to 13 residues. The CDR3 protein is CASTPRGGYGYTF. In DNA form, the CDR3 reads TGTGCCAGCACCCCTCGGGGTGGTTATGGCTACACCTTC.

The rearrangement joins TRBV30 to TRBJ2-7, with D tentatively TRBD1 (6 bases). The germline V and J ends were trimmed by 4 bases and 1 base, with 14 bases remaining between them. CDR1 is GTSNPN, CDR2 SVGIG, per germline (reference sequence). The CDR3 loop spans 14 amino acids. The CDR3 spells CAWKLDSPSYEQYF. In nucleotides, the CDR3 is TGTGCCTGGAAACTGGACAGCCCATCCTACGAGCAGTACTTC.

This chain connects TRBV11-3 to TRBJ2-1; 12 nucleotides line up with TRBD2. The V gene's germline CDR1 is SGHNT and CDR2 YENEEA. The CDR3 runs 19 residues. The V segment lost 4 bases and the J segment 6 bases; nucleotides outside the gene matches: 16. The CDR3 reads CASSSLGLAGFPKGNEQFF. CDR3 bases: TGTGCCAGCAGCTCCCTGGGACTAGCGGGTTTTCCTAAAGGCAATGAGCAGTTCTTC.

The V call is TRBV18, the J call TRBJ2-7; D gene ambiguous. V lost 4 bases to trimming and J lost 5 bases, with 6 bases between them. The CDR3 contains 11 residues. The V gene's germline CDR1 is KGHSH and CDR2 LQKENI. The CDR3 sequence: CASSQVNEQYF. The DNA of the CDR3 is TGTGCCAGCTCACAGGTAAACGAGCAGTACTTC.

The chain recombines TRBV16 with TRBJ1-1, with D hard to call. The germline CDR1 and CDR2 sequences are KGHSY and FQNENV. The CDR3 loop spans 14 amino acids. Trimming removed 0 bases from V and 8 bases from J, with 13 bases in between. CDR3 protein: CASSQSAGLREAFF. The CDR3 DNA sequence: TGTGCCAGCAGCCAATCCGCTGGGTTGAGGGAAGCTTTCTTT.

This clone was observed a handful of times. The chain joins TRBV28 to TRBJ2-1; 8 nucleotides align to TRBD2. Germline V lookup: CDR1 MDHEN, CDR2 SYDVKM. With V trimmed by 8 bases and J by 4 bases, 4 bases remained unmatched. The CDR3 contains 13 residues. CDR3 sequence: CASGLAGYNEQFF. CDR3 sequence (DNA): TGTGCCAGCGGCCTAGCGGGTTACAATGAGCAGTTCTTC. Complete variable domain (other parts from reference TRBV28 and TRBJ2-1): DVKVTQSSRYLVKRTGEKVFLECVQDMDHENMFWYRQDPGLGLRLIYFSYDVKMKEKGDIPEGYSVSREKKERFSLILESASTNQTSMYLCASGLAGYNEQFFGPGTRLTVL.

The V call is TRBV19, the J call TRBJ1-2, with D possibly TRBD1 on 6 matching bases. CDR3 size: 15 residues. The V and J ends lost 3 bases and 4 bases respectively, with 15 bases between them. CDR1 and CDR2 from the germline V gene are LNHDA and SQIVND (reference sequence). As DNA, the CDR3 is TGTGCCAGTAGTATTTGGTGGGGGCCCGGCTATGGCTACACCTTC. Its translation: CASSIWWGPGYGYTF.

This clone has just one count. J is TRBJ2-5 and V is TRBV14; D remains unclear. The germline V gene has CDR1 SGHDN and CDR2 FVKESK. The V and J ends lost 3 bases and 5 bases respectively, with 19 bases between them. This CDR3 has 16 residues. CDR3 sequence: CASSHYGGTVVETQYF. DNA of the CDR3: TGTGCCAGCAGCCATTATGGTGGAACCGTTGTGGAGACCCAGTACTTC.

This clone was found once. Written as DNA, the CDR3 is TGCGCCAGCAGCCCTAACCTGGGGCAGATGAACACCGGGGAGCTGTTTTTT. As protein: CASSPNLGQMNTGELFF. The V gene is TRBV4-1, the J gene TRBJ2-2; D is possibly TRBD1 (5 bases). This CDR3 has 17 residues. Looked up from germline, CDR1 is MGHRA and CDR2 is YSYEKL. Trimming stripped 4 bases from V and 1 base from J, with 16 bases between.

V and J are TRBV7-2 and TRBJ1-4; TRBD1 aligns across 7 bases. This CDR3 spans 14 amino acids. V lost 5 bases and J lost 8; bases outside the gene matches: 8. CDR1 and CDR2 (germline): SGHTA, FQGNSA. Written as DNA, the CDR3 is TGTGCCAGCAGCCTAGGGGGCTGGGACGAAAAACTGTTTTTT. Translation gives CASSLGGWDEKLFF.